The 3 T cell receptor beta chains below come from one sample, sequenced in a study of T cells after yellow fever vaccination. Each CDR3 protein is one row after TCRdb ran MiXCR on the 5' RACE reads. The sample contains 300,000 or so distinct CDR3 sequences, 10% to 15% of which appear only once. Sequencing used CD4+ T cells sorted from PBMCs, obtained 45 days after the yellow fever booster vaccination. The receptors stem from a man aged 25 to 40 who received the YFV17D yellow fever vaccine.

The chain carries TRBV6-2 or TRBV6-3 and TRBJ2-1; 8 nucleotides align to TRBD2. Germline V gene data show CDR1 as MNHEY and CDR2 as SVGEGT. The CDR3 sequence is 16 residues long. J gave up 4 bases and V 6 bases, and 11 bases lay outside the gene matches. CDR3 nucleotide sequence: TGTGCCAGCAGGACTCCAGCGGGAGCAATTTACAATGAGCAGTTCTTC. Encoded protein: CASRTPAGAIYNEQFF.

V and J are TRBV7-2 and TRBJ2-2, with D hard to call. CDR1 is SGHTA, CDR2 FQGNSA, per germline. Between the trimmed V and J ends, which lost 0 bases and 5 bases, there was a span of 7 bases. The CDR3 is 14 amino acids. In DNA form, the CDR3 reads TGTGCCAGCAGCTTAGCGCCGGAAACCGGGGAGCTGTTTTTT. This translates into CASSLAPETGELFF.

This clonotype came up a few times. The chain links TRBV5-1 to TRBJ2-3; 8 bases line up with TRBD2. The junction had 6 bases not matched to a gene; V was cut back by 4 bases and J by 2 bases. The CDR3 covers 15 residues. CDR1 and CDR2 (germline): SGHRS, YFSETQ. The CDR3 sequence: CASSPGLVDTDTQYF. Here the CDR3 DNA reads TGCGCCAGCAGCCCGGGACTAGTTGACACAGATACGCAGTATTTT. Full variable domain (missing parts from reference TRBV5-1 and TRBJ2-3): KAGVTQTPRYLIKTRGQQVTLSCSPISGHRSVSWYQQTPGQGLQFLFEYFSETQRNKGNFPGRFSGRQFSNSRSEMNVSTLELGDSALYLCASSPGLVDTDTQYFGPGTRLTVL.